The next 7 T cell receptor beta chains were all read from a single sample in a study of shared clonotypes between healthy human individuals. Using immunoSEQ multiplex PCR, the repertoire was profiled, and TCRdb retains in-frame clones only, with some absent. The sample lists about 2.4 million clones, approximately 94% seen once, with 0.36% in the top ten. The material sequenced was naive CD4+ T cells from PBMCs. Subset specified: CD45RA+ positively selected. All receptors derive from a man in his late teens or twenties in good health. Some clones in this sample may be carry-over from other donors' samples.

With respect to this clone: The same CDR3 is also encoded by other DNA sequences in this sample. This chain connects TRBV6-1 to TRBJ2-5; D perhaps matches TRBD1 (5 bases). This CDR3 has 13 amino acids. The V and J ends lost 5 bases and 2 bases respectively, with 9 bases between them. Germline V gene sequence: CDR1 MNHNS, CDR2 SASEGT. CDR3 sequence reads: CASSTGVQETQYF. DNA for the CDR3: TGTGCCAGCAGTACAGGAGTACAAGAGACCCAGTACTTC.

CDR3 in DNA: TGTGCCAGCAGTCTAAACAGGGGGCGGGGCGGGGAGCTGTTTTTT. Translation: CASSLNRGRGGELFF. The chain links TRBV28 to TRBJ2-2; 9 bases fit TRBD1. CDR1 MDHEN and CDR2 SYDVKM come from the germline V gene. The CDR3 has 15 amino acids. V shed 5 bases, J shed 7 bases, and the junction held 8 bases outside the gene matches.

This clone was counted a few times. The chain uses TRBV19 and TRBJ1-2; D remains unclear. This CDR3 has 11 residues. The V gene lost 9 bases and the J gene lost 6 bases, with 11 bases spanning the gap. Germline V gene data show CDR1 as LNHDA and CDR2 as SQIVND (reference sequence). The DNA of the CDR3 is TGTGCCAGGAGGACGGTGAATGGCTACACCTTC. Protein: CARRTVNGYTF.

The CDR3 loop is CASSSPAGQLYGYTF. The DNA of the CDR3 is TGTGCCAGCAGCTCACCCGCGGGACAGCTCTATGGCTACACCTTC. The chain has TRBV5-4 and TRBJ1-2; 7 positions agree with TRBD1. The CDR3 extends over 15 amino acids. CDR1 and CDR2 from the germline V gene are SGHNT and YYREEE (reference sequence). The V segment lost 3 bases and the J segment 4 bases; nucleotides outside the gene matches: 9. Full variable domain (missing parts from reference TRBV5-4 and TRBJ1-2): ETGVTQSPTHLIKTRGQQVTLRCSSQSGHNTVSWYQQALGQGPQFIFQYYREEENGRGNFPPRFSGLQFPNYSSELNVNALELDDSALYLCASSSPAGQLYGYTFGSGTRLTVV.

The chain recombines TRBV6-6 with TRBJ2-2, with D perhaps assigned TRBD1 or TRBD2 (5 bases each). This CDR3 region has 15 residues. Germline V gives CDR1 MNHNY, CDR2 SVGAGI (reference sequence). V was pared by 2 bases and J by 7 bases, with 14 bases between. CDR3 sequence (DNA): TGTGCCAGCAGTTACCCCGGTGGGGGAATCGGGGAGCTGTTTTTT. Encoded protein: CASSYPGGGIGELFF.

V gene TRBV9 combines with J gene TRBJ2-3, with D perhaps TRBD1 or TRBD2 (6 bases each). Germline V gene data show CDR1 as SGDLS and CDR2 as YYNGEE. This CDR3 region has 20 residues. V lost 4 bases and J 5 bases, leaving 32 bases between the germline ends. CDR3 loop: CASSPGPPKGGNSRGDTQYF. The CDR3 bases are TGTGCCAGCAGCCCCGGCCCCCCAAAAGGGGGGAACTCCCGGGGAGATACGCAGTATTTT.

This clone has just one count. J is TRBJ2-1 and V is TRBV9; D not resolved. Germline V gives CDR1 SGDLS, CDR2 YYNGEE. V was shortened by 4 bases and J by 8 bases, with 7 bases between the two germline ends. CDR3 length: 11 amino acids. The CDR3 DNA reads as TGTGCCAGCAGCTCCTTCTATGAGCAGTTCTTC. It translates to CASSSFYEQFF.